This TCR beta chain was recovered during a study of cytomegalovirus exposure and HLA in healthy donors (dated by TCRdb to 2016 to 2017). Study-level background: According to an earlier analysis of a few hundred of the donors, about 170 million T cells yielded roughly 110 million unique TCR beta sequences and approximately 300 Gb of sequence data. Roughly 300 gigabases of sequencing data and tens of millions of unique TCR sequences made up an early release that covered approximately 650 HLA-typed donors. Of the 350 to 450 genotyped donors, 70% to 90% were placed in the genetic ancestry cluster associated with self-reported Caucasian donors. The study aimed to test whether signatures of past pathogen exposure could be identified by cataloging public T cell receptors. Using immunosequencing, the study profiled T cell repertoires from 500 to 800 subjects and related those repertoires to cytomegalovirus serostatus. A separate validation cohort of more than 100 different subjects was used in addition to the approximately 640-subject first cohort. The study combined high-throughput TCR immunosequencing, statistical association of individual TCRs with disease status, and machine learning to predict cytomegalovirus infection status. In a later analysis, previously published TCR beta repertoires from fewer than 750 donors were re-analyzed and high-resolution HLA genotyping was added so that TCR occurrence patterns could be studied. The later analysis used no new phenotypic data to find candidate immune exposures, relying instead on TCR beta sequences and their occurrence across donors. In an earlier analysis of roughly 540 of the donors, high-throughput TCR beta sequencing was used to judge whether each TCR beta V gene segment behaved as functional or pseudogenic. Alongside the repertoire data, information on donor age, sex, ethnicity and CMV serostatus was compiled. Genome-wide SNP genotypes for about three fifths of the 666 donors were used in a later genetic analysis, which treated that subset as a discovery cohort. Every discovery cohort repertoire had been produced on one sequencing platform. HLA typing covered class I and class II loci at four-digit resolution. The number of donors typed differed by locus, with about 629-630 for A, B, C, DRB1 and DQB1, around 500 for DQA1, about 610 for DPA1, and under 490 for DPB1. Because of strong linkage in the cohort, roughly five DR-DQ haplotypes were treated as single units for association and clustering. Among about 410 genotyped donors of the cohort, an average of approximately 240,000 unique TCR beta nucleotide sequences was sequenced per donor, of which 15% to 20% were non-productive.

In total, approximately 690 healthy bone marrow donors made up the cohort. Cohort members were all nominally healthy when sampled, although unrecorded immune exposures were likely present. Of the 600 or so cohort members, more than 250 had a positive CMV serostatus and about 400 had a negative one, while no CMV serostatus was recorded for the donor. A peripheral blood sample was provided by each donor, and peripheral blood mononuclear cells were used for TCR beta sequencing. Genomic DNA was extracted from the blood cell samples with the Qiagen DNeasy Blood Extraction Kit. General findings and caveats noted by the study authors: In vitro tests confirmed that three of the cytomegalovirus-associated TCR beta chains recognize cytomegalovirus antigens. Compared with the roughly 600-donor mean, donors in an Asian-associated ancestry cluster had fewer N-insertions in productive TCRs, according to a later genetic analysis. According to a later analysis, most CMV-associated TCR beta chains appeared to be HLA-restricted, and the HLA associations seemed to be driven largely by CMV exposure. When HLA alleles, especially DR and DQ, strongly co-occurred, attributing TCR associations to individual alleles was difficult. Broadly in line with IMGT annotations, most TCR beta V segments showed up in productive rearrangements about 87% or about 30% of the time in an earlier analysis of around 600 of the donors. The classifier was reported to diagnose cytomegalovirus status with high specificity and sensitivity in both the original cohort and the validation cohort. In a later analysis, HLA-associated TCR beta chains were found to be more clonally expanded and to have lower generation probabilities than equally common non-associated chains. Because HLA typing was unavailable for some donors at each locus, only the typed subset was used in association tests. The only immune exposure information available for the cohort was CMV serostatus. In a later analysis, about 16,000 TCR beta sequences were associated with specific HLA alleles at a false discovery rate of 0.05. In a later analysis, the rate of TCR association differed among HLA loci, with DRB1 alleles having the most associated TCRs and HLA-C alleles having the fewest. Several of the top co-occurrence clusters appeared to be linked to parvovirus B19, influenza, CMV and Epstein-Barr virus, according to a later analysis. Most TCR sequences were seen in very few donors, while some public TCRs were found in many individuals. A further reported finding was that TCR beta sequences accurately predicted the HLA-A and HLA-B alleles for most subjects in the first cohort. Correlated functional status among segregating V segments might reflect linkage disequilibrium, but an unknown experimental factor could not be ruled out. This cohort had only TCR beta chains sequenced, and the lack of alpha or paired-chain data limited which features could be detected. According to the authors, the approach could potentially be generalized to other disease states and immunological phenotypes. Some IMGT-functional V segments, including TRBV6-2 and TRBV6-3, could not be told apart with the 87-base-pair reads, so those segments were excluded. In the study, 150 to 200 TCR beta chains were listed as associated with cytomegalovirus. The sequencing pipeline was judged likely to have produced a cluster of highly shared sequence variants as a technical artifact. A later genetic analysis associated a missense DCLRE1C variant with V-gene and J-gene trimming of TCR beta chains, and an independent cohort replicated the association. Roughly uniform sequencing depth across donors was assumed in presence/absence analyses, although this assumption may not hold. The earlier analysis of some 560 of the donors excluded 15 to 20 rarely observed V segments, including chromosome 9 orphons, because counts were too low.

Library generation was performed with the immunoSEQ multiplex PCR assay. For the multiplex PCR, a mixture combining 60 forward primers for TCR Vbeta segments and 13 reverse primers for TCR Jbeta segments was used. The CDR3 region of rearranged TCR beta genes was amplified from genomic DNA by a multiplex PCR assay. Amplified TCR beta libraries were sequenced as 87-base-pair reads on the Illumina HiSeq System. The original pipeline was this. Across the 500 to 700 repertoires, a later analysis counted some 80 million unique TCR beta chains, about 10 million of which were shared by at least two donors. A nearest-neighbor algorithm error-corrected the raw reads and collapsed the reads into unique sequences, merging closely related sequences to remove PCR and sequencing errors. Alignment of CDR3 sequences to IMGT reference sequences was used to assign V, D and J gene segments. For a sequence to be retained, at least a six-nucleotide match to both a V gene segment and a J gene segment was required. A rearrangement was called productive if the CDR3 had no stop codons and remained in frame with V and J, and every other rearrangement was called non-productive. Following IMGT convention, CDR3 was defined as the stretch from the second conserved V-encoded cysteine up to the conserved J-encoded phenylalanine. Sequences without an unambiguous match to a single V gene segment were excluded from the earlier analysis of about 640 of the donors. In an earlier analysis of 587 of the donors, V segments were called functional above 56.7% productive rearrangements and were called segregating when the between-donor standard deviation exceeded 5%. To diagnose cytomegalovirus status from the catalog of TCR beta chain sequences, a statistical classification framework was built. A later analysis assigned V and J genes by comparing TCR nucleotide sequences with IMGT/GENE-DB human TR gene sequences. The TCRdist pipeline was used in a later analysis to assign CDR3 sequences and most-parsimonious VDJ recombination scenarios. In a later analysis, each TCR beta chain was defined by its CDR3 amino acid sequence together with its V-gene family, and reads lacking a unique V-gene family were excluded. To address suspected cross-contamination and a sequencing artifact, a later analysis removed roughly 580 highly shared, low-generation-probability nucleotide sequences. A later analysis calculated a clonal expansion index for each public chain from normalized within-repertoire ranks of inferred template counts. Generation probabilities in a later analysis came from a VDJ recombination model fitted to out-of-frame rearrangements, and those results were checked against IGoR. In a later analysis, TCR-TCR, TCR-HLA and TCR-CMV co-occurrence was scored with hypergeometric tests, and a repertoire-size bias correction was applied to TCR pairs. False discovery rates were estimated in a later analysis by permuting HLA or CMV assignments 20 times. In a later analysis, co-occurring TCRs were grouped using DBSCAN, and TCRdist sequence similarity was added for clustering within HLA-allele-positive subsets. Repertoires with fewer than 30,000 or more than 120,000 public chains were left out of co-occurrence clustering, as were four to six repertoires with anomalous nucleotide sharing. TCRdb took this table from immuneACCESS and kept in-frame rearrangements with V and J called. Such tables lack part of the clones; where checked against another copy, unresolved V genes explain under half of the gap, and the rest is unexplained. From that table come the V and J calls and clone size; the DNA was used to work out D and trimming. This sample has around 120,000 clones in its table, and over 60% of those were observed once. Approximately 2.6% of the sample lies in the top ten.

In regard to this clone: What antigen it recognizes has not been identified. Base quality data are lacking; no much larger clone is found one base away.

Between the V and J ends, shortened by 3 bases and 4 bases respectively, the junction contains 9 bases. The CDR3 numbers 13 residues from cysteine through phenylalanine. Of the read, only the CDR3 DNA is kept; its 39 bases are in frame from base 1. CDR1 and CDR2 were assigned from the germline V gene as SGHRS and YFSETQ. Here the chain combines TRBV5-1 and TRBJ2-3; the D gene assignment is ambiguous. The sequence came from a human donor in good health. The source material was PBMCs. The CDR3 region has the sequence CASSSLYSDTQYF. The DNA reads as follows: TGCGCCAGCAGCTCCCTCTACTCAGATACGCAGTATTTT.